This T cell receptor (beta chain) was recovered during a study of control samples from healthy donors and cancer patients (dated by TCRdb to the early 2020s). Receptors were amplified or captured by the immunoSEQ multiplex PCR assay. The table was pulled from immuneACCESS by TCRdb, which kept in-frame rearrangements only. Such tables lose some clones; where checked, under half of the loss comes from unresolved V genes, and the rest has no known cause. Within this sample are roughly 41,000 clones, with 94% of them counted one time only. The ten largest clonotypes hold roughly a quarter of the sample. Details on this clone: Its recognized antigen is unknown. Nothing much larger sits one base from this clone, and base qualities are not available.

Based on the germline V gene, the CDR1 and CDR2 sequences are SGHVS and FQNEAQ. From the cysteine up to the phenylalanine, the CDR3 has a length of 15 residues. Of the read, only the CDR3 DNA is kept; its 45 bases are in frame from base 1. Deletion took 1 base off V and 2 bases off J, with a span of 12 bases between the germline ends. The sequenced sample consisted of blood. This TCR came from a man aged 55 to 69 in good health. The V and J genes are TRBV7-8 and TRBJ2-7, and perhaps TRBD1 as D gene, on 5 matching bases. The CDR3 corresponds to CASSLDPTRAYEQYF. At the DNA level, the sequence is TGTGCCAGCAGCTTAGACCCCACCAGGGCCTACGAGCAGTACTTC.